A single sample is the source of the 6 T cell receptor beta chains below, sequenced in a study of shared clonotypes between healthy human individuals. Some clones are missing from TCRdb's copy, which holds only in-frame ones; the method was immunoSEQ multiplex PCR. The sample has about a million clones, more than 75% seen once. Sequencing was done on a sample of memory CD4+ T cells sorted from blood. Subset denoted: CD45RA-negative fraction. Receptors originate from a man in his late teens or twenties in good health.

The CDR3 DNA reads TGTGCCAGCAAGACAGGGGGCAGTCAGCCCCAGCATTTT. Residues: CASKTGGSQPQHF. The V gene is TRBV19, the J gene TRBJ1-5; TRBD1 matches 10 bases. Germline V CDR1 and CDR2: LNHDA, SQIVND (reference sequence). The CDR3 is made up of 13 amino acids. Trimming cost V 9 bases and J 6 bases; bases outside gene matches: 5.

This clone was detected only a few times. The chain has TRBV30 and TRBJ2-3, with unresolved D. The germline V gene encodes CDR1 GTSNPN and CDR2 SVGIG (reference sequence). There are 11 residues in the CDR3. V was pared by 3 bases and J by 3 bases, with 4 bases between. The chain's CDR3 is CAWRATDTQYF. The CDR3 DNA reads TGTGCCTGGAGGGCGACAGATACGCAGTATTTT.

V and J are TRBV30 and TRBJ2-5; D ambiguous. This CDR3 has 13 amino acids. The germline CDR1 and CDR2 sequences are GTSNPN and SVGIG (reference sequence). The V gene lost 3 bases and the J gene lost 5 bases, with 13 bases spanning the gap. CDR3 region: CAWRNDPRETQYF. For the CDR3, the DNA is TGTGCCTGGAGGAACGACCCCCGGGAGACCCAGTACTTC.

This rearrangement joins TRBV5-6 to TRBJ2-1; 8 nucleotides match TRBD1. This CDR3 is built from 15 residues. Germline V gives CDR1 SGHDT, CDR2 YYEEEE. Losses at the gene ends were 5 bases for V and 7 bases for J; bases not matched to a gene: 11. CDR3 DNA: TGTGCCAGCAGAATGACCGGGACAGGTCTTAATGAGCAGTTCTTC. It translates to CASRMTGTGLNEQFF.

This chain links TRBV7-2 with TRBJ2-7, with D possibly being TRBD1 (5 bases). Trimming pared 2 bases from V and 5 bases from J, leaving 13 bases between. CDR1 is SGHTA, CDR2 FQGNSA, per germline. The length of the CDR3 is 14 residues. This chain's CDR3 is CASSLPTDINEQYF. In nucleotides, the CDR3 is TGTGCCAGCAGCTTACCGACAGACATTAACGAGCAGTACTTC.

This clone was picked up a small number of times. The same CDR3 can be traced to other DNA sequences in this sample. The rearrangement joins TRBV11-2 to TRBJ2-1; no clear D. The CDR3 covers 11 residues. The V end lost 1 base, the J end lost 7 bases, and 2 bases lay between the germline ends. Germline V gene sequence: CDR1 SGHAT, CDR2 FQNNGV. The DNA of the CDR3 is TGTGCCAGCAGCTTAGCAAATGAGCAGTTCTTC. Its translation is CASSLANEQFF.